The clone carrying this T cell receptor beta chain was picked up many times. Antigen: not known. This record belongs to a study of human T cells and chemical hapten exposure. Findings and limits, study-wide: Those TCRs sitting above 1 in 1000 frequency stayed the same with DPC sensitization.

TCRdb itself ran the RACE reads through MiXCR, one entry per CDR3 protein. Of fewer than 100,000 distinct CDR3 sequences in the sample, around 9.9% were seen once. V lost 2 bases and J 5 bases, leaving 4 bases between the germline ends. Germline CDR1 reads MNHEY; CDR2 reads SVGEGT. CDR3 size: 12 residues. Time point noted: patch test 3, about 24 weeks after DPC sensitization. Described treatment: therapeutic diphenylcyclopropenone sensitization with weekly scalp DPC. The sequence was collected from a young woman with alopecia areata. Some clones in this sample may be carry-over from other donors' samples. The rearrangement joins TRBV6-2 or TRBV6-3 to TRBJ2-1, with D unresolved. The sample was whole blood, taken in connection with sensitization to the hapten diphenylcyclopropenone (DPC). CDR3 loop: CASSYPDNEQFF. In DNA form, the CDR3 reads TGTGCCAGCAGTTACCCAGACAATGAGCAGTTCTTC.